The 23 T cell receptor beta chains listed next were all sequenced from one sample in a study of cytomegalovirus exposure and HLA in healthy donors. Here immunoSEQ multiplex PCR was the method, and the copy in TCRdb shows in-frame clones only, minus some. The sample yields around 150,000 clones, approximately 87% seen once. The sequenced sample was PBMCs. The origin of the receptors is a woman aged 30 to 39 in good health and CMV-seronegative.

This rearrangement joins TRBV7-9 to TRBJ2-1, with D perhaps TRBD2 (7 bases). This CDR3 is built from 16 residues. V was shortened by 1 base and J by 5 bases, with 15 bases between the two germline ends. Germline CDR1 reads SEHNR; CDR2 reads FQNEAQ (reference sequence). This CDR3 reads CASSLEGGGTDNEQFF. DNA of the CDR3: TGTGCCAGCAGCTTAGAAGGGGGAGGGACGGACAATGAGCAGTTCTTC.

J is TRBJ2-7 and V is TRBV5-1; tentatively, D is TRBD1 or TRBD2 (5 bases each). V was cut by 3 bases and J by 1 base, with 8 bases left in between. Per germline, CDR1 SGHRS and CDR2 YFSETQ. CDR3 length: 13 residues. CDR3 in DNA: TGCGCCAGCAGCTGGGGGACGTCCTACGAGCAGTACTTC. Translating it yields CASSWGTSYEQYF.

CDR3 loop: CASSLDRGHNQPQHF. The CDR3 DNA is TGTGCCAGCAGCCTGGACAGGGGACACAATCAGCCCCAGCATTTT. The V call is TRBV6-1, the J call TRBJ1-5, with TRBD1 matching over 9 bases. Germline-derived CDR1 and CDR2 are MNHNS and SASEGT. This CDR3 has 15 residues. J gave up 3 bases and V 6 bases, and 6 bases lay outside the gene matches.

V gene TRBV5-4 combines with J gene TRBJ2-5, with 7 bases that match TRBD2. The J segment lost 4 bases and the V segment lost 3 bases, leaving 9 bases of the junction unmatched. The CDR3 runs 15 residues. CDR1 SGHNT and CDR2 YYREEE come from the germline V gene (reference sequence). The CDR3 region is CASSSWGGRGETQYF. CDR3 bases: TGTGCCAGCAGCTCCTGGGGGGGTAGGGGAGAGACCCAGTACTTC.

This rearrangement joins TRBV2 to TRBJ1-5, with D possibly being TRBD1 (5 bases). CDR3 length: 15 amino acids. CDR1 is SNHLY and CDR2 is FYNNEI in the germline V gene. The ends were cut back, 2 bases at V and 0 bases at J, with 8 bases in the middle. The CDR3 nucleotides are TGTGCCAGCAGTGAAACCGGGGGTAGCAATCAGCCCCAGCATTTT. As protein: CASSETGGSNQPQHF.

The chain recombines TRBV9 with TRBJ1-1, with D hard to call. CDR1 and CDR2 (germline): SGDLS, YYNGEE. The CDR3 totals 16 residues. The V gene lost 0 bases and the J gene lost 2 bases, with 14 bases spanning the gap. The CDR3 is CASSVGSELGNTEAFF. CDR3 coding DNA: TGTGCCAGCAGCGTAGGGTCAGAGCTAGGAAACACTGAAGCTTTCTTT. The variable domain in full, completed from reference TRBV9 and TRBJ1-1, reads DSGVTQTPKHLITATGQRVTLRCSPRSGDLSVYWYQQSLDQGLQFLIQYYNGEERAKGNILERFSAQQFPDLHSELNLSSLELGDSALYFCASSVGSELGNTEAFFGQGTRLTVV.

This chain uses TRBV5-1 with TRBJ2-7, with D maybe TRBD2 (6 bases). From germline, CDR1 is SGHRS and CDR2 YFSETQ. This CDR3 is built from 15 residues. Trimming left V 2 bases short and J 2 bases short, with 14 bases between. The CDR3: CASSFGAGRAYEQYF. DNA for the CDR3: TGCGCCAGCAGCTTCGGGGCGGGACGTGCCTACGAGCAGTACTTC.

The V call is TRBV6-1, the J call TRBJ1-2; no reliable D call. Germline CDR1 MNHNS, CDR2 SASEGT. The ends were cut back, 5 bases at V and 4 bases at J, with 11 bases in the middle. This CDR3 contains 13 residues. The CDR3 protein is CASSFSNIYGYTF. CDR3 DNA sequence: TGTGCCAGCAGTTTCTCCAATATCTATGGCTACACCTTC.

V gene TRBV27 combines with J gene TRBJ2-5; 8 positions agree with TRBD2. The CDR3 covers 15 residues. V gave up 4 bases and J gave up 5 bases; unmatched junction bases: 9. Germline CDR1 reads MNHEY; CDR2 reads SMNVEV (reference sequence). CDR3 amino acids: CASSSTSEVWETQYF. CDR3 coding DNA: TGTGCCAGCAGTTCGACTAGCGAAGTATGGGAGACCCAGTACTTC.

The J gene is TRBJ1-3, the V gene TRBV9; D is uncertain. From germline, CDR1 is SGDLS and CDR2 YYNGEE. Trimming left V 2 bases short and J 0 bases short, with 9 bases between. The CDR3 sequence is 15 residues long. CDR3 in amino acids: CASSVTPNSGNTIYF. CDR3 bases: TGTGCCAGCAGCGTCACACCGAACTCTGGAAACACCATATATTTT.

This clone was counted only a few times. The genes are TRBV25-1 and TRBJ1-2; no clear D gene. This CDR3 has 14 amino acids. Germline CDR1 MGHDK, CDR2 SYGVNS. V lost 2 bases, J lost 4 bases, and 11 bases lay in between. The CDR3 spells CASSELESGYGYTF. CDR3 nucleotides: TGTGCCAGCAGTGAACTCGAAAGCGGCTATGGCTACACCTTC.

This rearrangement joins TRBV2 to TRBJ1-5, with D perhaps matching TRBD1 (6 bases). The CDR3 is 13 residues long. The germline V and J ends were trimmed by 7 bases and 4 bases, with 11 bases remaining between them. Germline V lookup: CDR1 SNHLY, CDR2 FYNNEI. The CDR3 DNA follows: TGTGCCAGCACAGGGGACGGGAATCAGCCCCAGCATTTT. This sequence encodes CASTGDGNQPQHF.

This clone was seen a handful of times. CDR3 residues: CASSLPRPSTGELFF. CDR3 nucleotides: TGTGCCAGCAGCTTACCCCGGCCTAGCACCGGGGAGCTGTTTTTT. V gene TRBV7-9 combines with J gene TRBJ2-2; D gene ambiguous. V dropped 2 bases and J dropped 4 bases, with 11 bases sitting between them. The CDR3 is 15 residues long. Germline V lookup: CDR1 SEHNR, CDR2 FQNEAQ (reference sequence).

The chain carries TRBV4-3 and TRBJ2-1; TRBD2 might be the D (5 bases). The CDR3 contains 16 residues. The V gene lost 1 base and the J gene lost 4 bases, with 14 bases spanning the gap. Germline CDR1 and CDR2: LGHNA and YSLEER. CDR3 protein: CASSQGGGGLYNEQFF. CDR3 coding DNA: TGCGCCAGCAGCCAAGGCGGCGGAGGCTTATACAATGAGCAGTTCTTC.

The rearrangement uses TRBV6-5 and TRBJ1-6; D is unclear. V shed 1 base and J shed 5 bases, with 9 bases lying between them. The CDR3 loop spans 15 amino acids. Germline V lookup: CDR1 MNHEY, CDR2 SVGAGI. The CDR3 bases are TGTGCCAGCAGTTACTTAGGACCCAATAATTCACCCCTCCACTTT. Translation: CASSYLGPNNSPLHF.

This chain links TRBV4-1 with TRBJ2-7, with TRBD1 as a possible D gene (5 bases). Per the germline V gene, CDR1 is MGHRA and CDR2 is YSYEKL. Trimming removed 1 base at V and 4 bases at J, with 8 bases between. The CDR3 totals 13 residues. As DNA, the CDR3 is TGCGCCAGCAGCCAAGGGGGCGGTTACGAGCAGTACTTC. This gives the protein CASSQGGGYEQYF.

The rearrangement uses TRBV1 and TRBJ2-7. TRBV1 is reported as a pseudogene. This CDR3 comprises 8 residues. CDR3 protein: CTKGEQYF. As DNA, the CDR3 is TGCACCAAAGGGGAGCAGTACTTC.

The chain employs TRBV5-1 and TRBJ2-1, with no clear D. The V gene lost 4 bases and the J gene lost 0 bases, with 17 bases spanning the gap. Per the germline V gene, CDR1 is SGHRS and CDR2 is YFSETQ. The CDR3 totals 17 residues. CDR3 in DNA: TGCGCCAGCAGCCTTCTGACTGTCTCTCTCTCCTACAATGAGCAGTTCTTC. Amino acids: CASSLLTVSLSYNEQFF.

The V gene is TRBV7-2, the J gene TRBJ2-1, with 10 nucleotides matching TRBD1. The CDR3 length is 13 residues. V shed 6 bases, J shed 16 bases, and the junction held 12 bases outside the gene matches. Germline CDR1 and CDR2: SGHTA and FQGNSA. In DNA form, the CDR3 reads TGTGCCAGCAGGGTCCGGGACAGGGGTCTAATCTTCTTC. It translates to CASRVRDRGLIFF.

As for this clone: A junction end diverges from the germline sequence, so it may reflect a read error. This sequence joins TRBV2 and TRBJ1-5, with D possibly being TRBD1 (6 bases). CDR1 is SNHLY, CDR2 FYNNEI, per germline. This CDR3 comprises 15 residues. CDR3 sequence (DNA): TGTGCCAGCAGCGAAGGGGGGAGTACCAATCAGCCCCAGCATTTT. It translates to CASSEGGSTNQPQHF.

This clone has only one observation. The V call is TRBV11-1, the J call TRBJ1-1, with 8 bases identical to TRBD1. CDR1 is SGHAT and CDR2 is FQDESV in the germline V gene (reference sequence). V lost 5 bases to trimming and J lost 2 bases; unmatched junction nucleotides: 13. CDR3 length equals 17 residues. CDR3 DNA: TGTGCCAGCAGCAAACATGGACAGGGATTTGAAAACACTGAAGCTTTCTTT. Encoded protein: CASSKHGQGFENTEAFF.

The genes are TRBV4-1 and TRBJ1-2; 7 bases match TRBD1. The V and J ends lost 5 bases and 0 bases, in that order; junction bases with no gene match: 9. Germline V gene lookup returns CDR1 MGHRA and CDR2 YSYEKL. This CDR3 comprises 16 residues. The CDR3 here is CASSVGDSRANYGYTF. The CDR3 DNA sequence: TGCGCCAGCAGCGTAGGGGACAGCCGAGCTAACTATGGCTACACCTTC.

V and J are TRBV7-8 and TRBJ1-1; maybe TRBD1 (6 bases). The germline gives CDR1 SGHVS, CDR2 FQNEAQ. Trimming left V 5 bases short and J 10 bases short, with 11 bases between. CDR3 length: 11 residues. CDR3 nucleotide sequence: TGTGCCAGCAGCAGCCGGGACATAGCTTTCTTT. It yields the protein CASSSRDIAFF.